Shown below are 22 T cell receptor beta chains from a single sample sequenced in a study of shared clonotypes between healthy human individuals. Naivety among CD8 cells was defined by CD45RO negativity and positive CCR7 selection, thereby excluding terminally differentiated effector memory CD45RA+ cells. Clones were read by immunoSEQ multiplex PCR, and TCRdb kept only the in-frame ones, dropping some. The sample contains a few hundred thousand clones, nearly 97% of which appear only once. Sequencing was carried out using naive CD8+ T cells sorted from blood. These receptor sequences come from a woman in her twenties or thirties in good health.

J is TRBJ1-2 and V is TRBV15, with D possibly matching TRBD1 (5 bases). Trimming removed 0 bases at V and 4 bases at J, with 12 bases between. This CDR3 spans 15 amino acids. The germline CDR1 and CDR2 sequences are LNHNV and YYDKDF (reference sequence). The CDR3 nucleotides are TGTGCCACCAGCAGAGATAAGGGGATCGCCTATGGCTACACCTTC. Translation: CATSRDKGIAYGYTF.

The rearrangement joins TRBV4-2 to TRBJ1-1; 7 bases match TRBD1. Per the germline V gene, CDR1 is LGHNA and CDR2 is YNFKEQ. Unmatched junction bases numbered 12, after V lost 5 bases and J lost 3 bases. CDR3 length: 16 amino acids. DNA of the CDR3: TGTGCCAGCAGCAATTTCGACAGGGTAGGAGACACTGAAGCTTTCTTT. This translates into CASSNFDRVGDTEAFF.

The rearrangement uses TRBV5-6 and TRBJ2-7; tentatively, D is TRBD2 (6 bases). Germline values: CDR1 SGHDT, CDR2 YYEEEE. The CDR3 is 16 residues long. The germline V and J ends were trimmed by 4 bases and 4 bases, with 21 bases remaining between them. CDR3 amino acids: CASSPGPRDSGYEQYF. The CDR3 DNA sequence: TGTGCCAGCAGCCCAGGGCCCCGGGACTCAGGTTACGAGCAGTACTTC. Full variable domain (remainder filled in from reference TRBV5-6 and TRBJ2-7): DAGVTQSPTHLIKTRGQQVTLRCSPKSGHDTVSWYQQALGQGPQFIFQYYEEEERQRGNFPDRFSGHQFPNYSSELNVNALLLGDSALYLCASSPGPRDSGYEQYFGPGTRLTVT.

V usage is TRBV10-2 and J usage is TRBJ1-1; D is ambiguous. Trimming removed 1 base from V and 7 bases from J, with 4 bases in between. CDR3 length equals 11 residues. The germline V gene has CDR1 WSHSY and CDR2 SAAADI. CDR3: CASSEWGEAFF. The CDR3 region has the DNA TGCGCCAGCAGTGAGTGGGGTGAAGCTTTCTTT.

The rearrangement uses TRBV7-8 and TRBJ1-4; tentatively, D is TRBD1 (5 bases). V dropped 1 base and J dropped 8 bases, with 17 bases sitting between them. CDR1 and CDR2 (germline): SGHVS, FQNEAQ. The CDR3 extends over 16 amino acids. CDR3 residues: CASSLDWRDAAEKLFF. The CDR3 DNA reads TGTGCCAGCAGCTTAGATTGGCGGGACGCGGCCGAAAAACTGTTTTTT.

This clone was observed once. The rearrangement uses TRBV2 and TRBJ2-7; TRBD1 matches 9 bases. The CDR3 covers 14 residues. Germline trimming cut 5 bases from V and 0 bases from J; bases unmatched to any gene: 2. Germline loops: CDR1 SNHLY, CDR2 FYNNEI. The CDR3 spells CASSKDRGSYEQYF. For the CDR3, the DNA is TGTGCCAGCAGTAAGGACAGGGGCTCCTACGAGCAGTACTTC.

The V call is TRBV5-1, the J call TRBJ2-5; the D gene could be TRBD1 or TRBD2 (6 bases each). The V gene lost 0 bases and the J gene lost 1 base, with 10 bases spanning the gap. Germline assignment: CDR1 SGHRS and CDR2 YFSETQ. The CDR3 is 15 amino acids. The CDR3 reads CASSLAGAFQETQYF. In DNA form, the CDR3 reads TGCGCCAGCAGCTTGGCGGGGGCATTCCAAGAGACCCAGTACTTC. Looking up the rest from reference TRBV5-1 and TRBJ2-5 gives the full variable domain: KAGVTQTPRYLIKTRGQQVTLSCSPISGHRSVSWYQQTPGQGLQFLFEYFSETQRNKGNFPGRFSGRQFSNSRSEMNVSTLELGDSALYLCASSLAGAFQETQYFGPGTRLLVL.

This chain joins TRBV10-2 and TRBJ2-3, with unresolved D. CDR1 WSHSY and CDR2 SAAADI come from the germline V gene. Trimming shortened V by 5 bases and J by 13 bases, and 13 bases separated the two germline ends. The CDR3 length is 11 residues. The chain's CDR3 is CASSTAYMEYF. The CDR3 bases are TGCGCCAGCAGTACTGCCTATATGGAGTATTTT.

V is TRBV6-1 and J is TRBJ2-5; the D gene is possibly TRBD2 (5 bases). Looked up from germline, CDR1 is MNHNS and CDR2 is SASEGT. The length of the CDR3 is 16 residues. V gave up 2 bases and J gave up 5 bases, with 18 bases separating them. In DNA, the CDR3 is TGTGCCAGCAGTGAAATGCGAGGAGGTTCCTCCGAGACCCAGTACTTC. This translates into CASSEMRGGSSETQYF.

The V and J genes are TRBV28 and TRBJ1-2, with D possibly matching TRBD1 (5 bases). CDR1 is MDHEN and CDR2 is SYDVKM in the germline V gene. Trimming removed 7 bases from V and 4 bases from J, with 10 bases in between. The CDR3 loop spans 12 amino acids. The CDR3 sequence is CASTGTRYGYTF. The CDR3 coding sequence is TGTGCCAGCACAGGGACGCGCTATGGCTACACCTTC.

This chain connects TRBV5-1 to TRBJ2-7; D might be TRBD1 (5 bases). V lost 1 base to trimming and J lost 5 bases, with 10 bases between them. Germline CDR1 is SGHRS and CDR2 is YFSETQ. The CDR3 has 13 amino acids. The CDR3, as DNA: TGCGCCAGCAGCTTGAGGGGAAACAACGAGCAGTACTTC. It specifies CASSLRGNNEQYF.

Comments on this clone: This specimen includes other DNA sequences encoding the same CDR3. The chain links TRBV19 to TRBJ2-7, with 11 bases that match TRBD2. There are 14 residues in the CDR3. Germline loops: CDR1 LNHDA, CDR2 SQIVND (reference sequence). The trim removed 3 bases at V and 2 bases at J, leaving 0 bases unmatched. CDR3 nucleotides: TGTGCCAGTAGTATGACTAGCGGGACCTACGAGCAGTACTTC. Encoded protein: CASSMTSGTYEQYF.

The chain is built from TRBV2 and TRBJ2-7; 7 bases match TRBD2. CDR3 length: 14 residues. Per germline, CDR1 SNHLY and CDR2 FYNNEI. The V gene end was trimmed by 7 bases and the J gene end by 3 bases; junction bases not matched to a gene: 9. The chain's CDR3 is CASKESGTNYEQYF. CDR3 in DNA: TGTGCCAGCAAGGAAAGCGGGACGAACTACGAGCAGTACTTC.

The chain carries TRBV5-5 and TRBJ2-7, with a weak D call TRBD1 (5 bases). Germline values: CDR1 SGHKS, CDR2 YYEKEE (reference sequence). V lost 0 bases and J lost 0, with 10 bases in between. The CDR3 length is 15 residues. CDR3 nucleotide sequence: TGTGCCAGCAGCTTGGGGCAGGGTAGCTCCTACGAGCAGTACTTC. Translated, it gives CASSLGQGSSYEQYF.

This chain joins TRBV13 and TRBJ2-3; TRBD2 matches 10 bases. CDR3 size: 18 residues. V trimming: 0 bases; J trimming: 4 bases; junction bases outside the gene matches: 10. CDR1 PRHDT and CDR2 FYEKMQ come from the germline V gene (reference sequence). The CDR3: CASSLGDLSGRAADTQYF. The CDR3 DNA sequence: TGTGCCAGCAGCTTAGGGGATCTGAGCGGGAGGGCTGCAGATACGCAGTATTTT.

CDR3 in amino acids: CASSRPGQGSRDTQYF. The CDR3 bases are TGTGCCAGCAGTAGACCGGGACAGGGGTCACGCGATACGCAGTATTTT. This chain uses TRBV6-6 with TRBJ2-3; TRBD1 agrees at 10 bases. V shed 5 bases, J shed 6 bases, and the junction held 11 bases outside the gene matches. CDR1 MNHNY and CDR2 SVGAGI come from the germline V gene (reference sequence). CDR3 length: 16 residues.

The genes are TRBV28 and TRBJ2-7; D gene unclear. Germline V gene sequence: CDR1 MDHEN, CDR2 SYDVKM. With 3 bases removed from V and 3 bases from J, the gap between germline ends came to 15 bases. This CDR3 is built from 15 residues. In DNA form, the CDR3 reads TGTGCCAGCAGTTTTTTTGCGAACCTAAACTACGAGCAGTACTTC. The encoded protein is CASSFFANLNYEQYF.

V gene TRBV30 combines with J gene TRBJ2-1; 7 bases agree with TRBD2. Germline-derived CDR1 and CDR2 are GTSNPN and SVGIG (reference sequence). J gave up 5 bases and V 0 bases, and 4 bases lay outside the gene matches. The CDR3 extends over 14 amino acids. The DNA of the CDR3 is TGTGCCTGGAGTGTACTAGCGTCGCACAATGAGCAGTTCTTC. This encodes CAWSVLASHNEQFF.

The J gene is TRBJ2-3, the V gene TRBV9; a weak D match, TRBD2 (5 bases). The CDR3 consists of 16 residues. Germline CDR1 reads SGDLS; CDR2 reads YYNGEE. Trimming shortened V by 0 bases and J by 2 bases, and 13 bases separated the two germline ends. The CDR3 bases are TGTGCCAGCAGCGTAGGTGAGGGTCGATACACAGATACGCAGTATTTT. Its protein is CASSVGEGRYTDTQYF.

V and J are TRBV28 and TRBJ2-7; 7 bases map to TRBD1. CDR1 is MDHEN, CDR2 SYDVKM, per germline. The CDR3 has 12 residues. The junction had 5 bases not matched to a gene; V was cut back by 8 bases and J by 4 bases. Here the CDR3 reads CASVQGNYEQYF. In DNA form, the CDR3 reads TGTGCCAGCGTACAGGGGAATTACGAGCAGTACTTC.

J is TRBJ2-1 and V is TRBV20-1; D remains unclear. V was cut by 6 bases and J by 7 bases, with 10 bases left in between. The CDR3 extends over 11 amino acids. The germline gives CDR1 DFQATT, CDR2 SNEGSKA (reference sequence). For the CDR3, the DNA is TGCAGTGCCGCCGTTGGGAATGAGCAGTTCTTC. Its protein is CSAAVGNEQFF.

The V call is TRBV27, the J call TRBJ2-1; TRBD2 is a possible D gene (6 bases). CDR1 and CDR2 (germline): MNHEY, SMNVEV (reference sequence). Trimming shortened V by 8 bases and J by 1 base, and 15 bases separated the two germline ends. This CDR3 spans 15 amino acids. CDR3 amino acids: CASGPRAGSYNEQFF. The CDR3 nucleotides read TGTGCCAGCGGCCCCCGGGCGGGGTCCTACAATGAGCAGTTCTTC.